One T cell receptor (beta chain) is described in this entry. The antigen is unknown. These data belong to a study of response to subunit inactivated influenza vaccine. Overall study findings and caveats: Each seasonal influenza vaccination, the authors suggested, recruits few new T cells.

The germline CDR1 and CDR2 sequences are SGHTA and FQGNSA. Trimming stripped 2 bases from V and 6 bases from J, with 14 bases between. The CDR3 is 14 amino acids. MiXCR was run by TCRdb on the RT-PCR reads, yielding one entry per CDR3 protein. Among hundreds of thousands of distinct CDR3 sequences, about 15% were seen once, and the ten largest hold around 7%. The material was PBMCs from blood, obtained around two weeks before vaccination. The chain recombines TRBV7-2 with TRBJ2-7; D is uncertain. The receptor comes from a man in his fifties or sixties who received an inactivated influenza vaccine. CDR3 sequence: CASSLPGTASEQYF. CDR3 DNA: TGTGCCAGCAGCTTACCCGGAACCGCCTCCGAGCAGTACTTC.